This T cell receptor (beta chain) was sequenced in a study of beta chain features in type 1 diabetes. Regarding the study as a whole: When Type 1 diabetes patients were examined, their TCRB CDR3s proved moderately but significantly shorter in all four CD4+ subsets.

In regard to this clone: Its antigen is unidentified.

TCRB transcripts that were expressed got sequenced, as all of the isolated RNA had been reverse transcribed. Sequencing was performed with immunoSEQ multiplex PCR; in TCRdb, only in-frame clones are kept and a portion is missing. Of roughly 700,000 clones listed, 10% to 15% are singletons. This clonotype originated in a man aged 18-30 years with type 1 diabetes. The sample consisted of naive CD4+ T cells from blood.

The CDR3 region is CSASSGTSGGINIQYF. For the CDR3, the DNA is TGCAGCGCCTCATCCGGGACTAGCGGGGGAATTAACATTCAGTACTTC. V and J are TRBV29-1 and TRBJ2-4, with TRBD2 matching 14 bases. V was pared by 7 bases and J by 7 bases, with 12 bases of the junction left unmatched. This CDR3 is built from 16 residues. Looked up from germline, CDR1 is SQVTM and CDR2 is ANQGSEA.